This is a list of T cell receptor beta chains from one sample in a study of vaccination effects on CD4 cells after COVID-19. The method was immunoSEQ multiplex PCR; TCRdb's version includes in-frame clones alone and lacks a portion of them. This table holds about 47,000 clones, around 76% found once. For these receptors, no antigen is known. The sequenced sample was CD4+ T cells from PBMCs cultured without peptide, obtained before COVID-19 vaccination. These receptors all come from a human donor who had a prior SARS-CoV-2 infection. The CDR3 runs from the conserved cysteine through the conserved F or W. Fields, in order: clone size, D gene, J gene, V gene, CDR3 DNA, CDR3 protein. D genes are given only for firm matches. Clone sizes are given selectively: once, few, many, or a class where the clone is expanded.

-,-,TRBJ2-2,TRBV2,TGTGCCAGCAGTGAAGGGTCCTTCGCGGCCCTGTGGGACGCCGGGGAGCTGTTTTTT,CASSEGSFAALWDAGELFF
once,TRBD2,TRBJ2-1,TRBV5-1,TGCGCCAGCAGCAGTCTGGCGGGAGCCTACAATGAGCAGTTCTTC,CASSSLAGAYNEQFF
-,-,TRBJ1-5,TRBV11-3,TGTGCCAGCTACAATTTGCGGACACCTAATCAGCCCCAGCATTTT,CASYNLRTPNQPQHF
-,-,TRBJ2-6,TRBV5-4,TGTGCCAGCAGCTTGTGGGGGGCTGGGGCCAACGTCCTGACTTTC,CASSLWGAGANVLTF
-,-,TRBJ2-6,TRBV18,TGTGCCAGCTCACCTACAAGGGACGGCGCTGGGGCCAACGTCCTGACTTTC,CASSPTRDGAGANVLTF
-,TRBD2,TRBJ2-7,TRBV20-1,TGCAGTGCTAGTCCCAGCGGGGGGACCACTTTACACTACGAGCAGTACTTC,CSASPSGGTTLHYEQYF
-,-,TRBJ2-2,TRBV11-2,TGTGCCAGCAGGGATGGGCGAGGGCGTTGGACGCGGGGGGAGCTGTTTTTT,CASRDGRGRWTRGELFF
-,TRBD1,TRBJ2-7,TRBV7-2,TGTGCCAGCAGCAACGGGACAGGGAAGTTGGAAGTCCCCCCCAACGAGCAGTACTTC,CASSNGTGKLEVPPNEQYF
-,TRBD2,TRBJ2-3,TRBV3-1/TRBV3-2,TGTGCCAGCAGCCAGACGGGACTAGACACGGCCACAGATACGCAGTATTTT,CASSQTGLDTATDTQYF
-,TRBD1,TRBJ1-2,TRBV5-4,TGTGCCAGCGGCGATCCCGGGACAGGGGGCGATGGCTACACCTTC,CASGDPGTGGDGYTF
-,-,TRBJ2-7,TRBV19,TGTGCCAGTAGTACAGGGTTCGCCTACGAGCAGTACTTC,CASSTGFAYEQYF
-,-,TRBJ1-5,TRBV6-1,TGTGCCAGCAGTGAAGTGCGACGATCATATAGCAATCAGCCCCAGCATTTT,CASSEVRRSYSNQPQHF
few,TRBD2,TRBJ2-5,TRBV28,TGTGCCAGCAGTGAAGCGGGGGGTCGGGAGACCCAGTACTTC,CASSEAGGRETQYF
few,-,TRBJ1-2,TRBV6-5,TGTGCCAGCAGGCGACAGGTACTTTATGGCTACACCTTC,CASRRQVLYGYTF
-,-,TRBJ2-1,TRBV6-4,TGTGCCAGCAGTGAGTCGGGGCACAATGAGCAGTTCTTC,CASSESGHNEQFF
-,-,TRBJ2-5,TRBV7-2,TGTGCCAGCAGCTTTACGCTGGGGGGACCGTACTTC,CASSFTLGGPYF
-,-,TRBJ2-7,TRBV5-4,TGTGCCAGCAGCTTTGGCGCCCCGAACTACGAGCAGTACTTC,CASSFGAPNYEQYF
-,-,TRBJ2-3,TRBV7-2,TGTGCCAGCAGCAGAGCTAGCGCCAGAGGAGATACGCAGTATTTT,CASSRASARGDTQYF
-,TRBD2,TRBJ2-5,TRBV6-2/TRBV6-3,TGTGCCAGCAGTTTCATCACCGGGGGGGACCAGTACTTC,CASSFITGGDQYF
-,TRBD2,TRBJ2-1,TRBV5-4,TGTGCCAGCAGCTTAGGACTAGCCGAGCGCGATGAGCAGTTCTTC,CASSLGLAERDEQFF
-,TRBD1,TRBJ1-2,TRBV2,TGTGCCAGCAGACGGACAGGGGCTGGCTACACCTTC,CASRRTGAGYTF
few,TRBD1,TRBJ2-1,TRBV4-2,TGTGCCAGCAGCCAAGAAGGGACAGGGGGCTTCCATGAGCAGTTCTTC,CASSQEGTGGFHEQFF
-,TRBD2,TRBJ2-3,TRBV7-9,TGTGCCAGCAGCTACCTAGGTCGGGGGGGAGTAGATACGCAGTATTTT,CASSYLGRGGVDTQYF
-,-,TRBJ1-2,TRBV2,TGTGCCAGCAGTGAACTTGAAGTCTATGGCTACACCTTC,CASSELEVYGYTF
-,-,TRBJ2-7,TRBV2,TGTGCCAGCAGAGAGGCAGTTTCCTACGAGCAGTACTTC,CASREAVSYEQYF
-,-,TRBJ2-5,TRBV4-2,TGTGCCAGCAGCCAAGATGGGGTTTGGGATACCCAGTACTTC,CASSQDGVWDTQYF
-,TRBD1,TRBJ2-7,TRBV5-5,TGTGCCAGCAGCTTGACGGACAGGGGAGCTGTGTCCTTGTACGAGCAGTACTTC,CASSLTDRGAVSLYEQYF
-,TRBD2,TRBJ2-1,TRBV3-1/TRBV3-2,TGTGCCAGCAGCCAAGCGGGGGGGCCTGGGGAGCAGTTCTTC,CASSQAGGPGEQFF
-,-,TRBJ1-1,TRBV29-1,TGCAGCGTTGAAGGTTTGAAGTGGGGGCGTACTGAAGCTTTCTTT,CSVEGLKWGRTEAFF
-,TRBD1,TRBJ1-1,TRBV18,TGTGCCAGCTCACCGCCAAACAGGGGAGGGGTAAACACTGAAGCTTTCTTT,CASSPPNRGGVNTEAFF
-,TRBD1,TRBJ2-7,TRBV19,TGTGCCAGTAGTATTGGGGGACAGGGAACCTACGAGCAGTACTTC,CASSIGGQGTYEQYF
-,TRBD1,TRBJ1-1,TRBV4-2,TGTGCCAGCAGCCAATCGGCAGGGGGGGGCACTGAAGCTTTCTTT,CASSQSAGGGTEAFF
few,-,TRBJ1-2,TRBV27,TGTGCCAGCAGTCCCCAAAGGGGCCCCTATGGCTACACCTTC,CASSPQRGPYGYTF
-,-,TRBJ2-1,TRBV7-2,TGTGCCAGCAGCTCAGGCTGGCGCTCCTACAATGAGCAGTTCTTC,CASSSGWRSYNEQFF
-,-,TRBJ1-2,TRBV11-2,TGTGCCAGCAGCCCCTCGGACGGCATCGGACATGGCTACACCTTC,CASSPSDGIGHGYTF
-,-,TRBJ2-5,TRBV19,TGTGCCAGTAGTATAGGGGGTTTCCAAGAGACCCAGTACTTC,CASSIGGFQETQYF
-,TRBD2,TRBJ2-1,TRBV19,TGTGCCAGTAGTAGGCGGGAGCTTCACAATGAGCAGTTCTTC,CASSRRELHNEQFF
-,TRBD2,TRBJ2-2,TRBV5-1,TGCGCCAGCAGCGTACTAGCGGGAAACACCGGGGAGCTGTTTTTT,CASSVLAGNTGELFF
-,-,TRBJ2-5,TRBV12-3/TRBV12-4,TGTGCCAGCAGTCCCGTTCGAGAGACCCAGTACTTC,CASSPVRETQYF
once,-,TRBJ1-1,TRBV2,TGTGCGACAGCCTATTCGACTGAAGCTTTCTTT,CATAYSTEAFF
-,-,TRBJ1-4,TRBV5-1,TGCGCCAGCAGCTTAATGGGAAGTGAAAAACTGTTTTTT,CASSLMGSEKLFF
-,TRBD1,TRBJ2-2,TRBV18,TGTGCCAGCTCAGGACAGGACACCGGGGAGCTGTTTTTT,CASSGQDTGELFF
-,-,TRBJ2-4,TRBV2,TGTGCCAGCAGTGGGTCCGGGAACATTCAGTACTTC,CASSGSGNIQYF
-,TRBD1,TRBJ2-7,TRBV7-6,TGTGCCAGCAGCTTCGGGGTTAGGTGGGACAGTGGATACGAGCAGTACTTC,CASSFGVRWDSGYEQYF
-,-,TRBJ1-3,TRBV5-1,TGCGCCAGCAGCTTTGGGATCTTGGACACCATATATTTT,CASSFGILDTIYF
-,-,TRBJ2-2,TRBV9,TGTGCCAGCAGCCTGCAGCGCACCGGGGAGCTGTTTTTT,CASSLQRTGELFF
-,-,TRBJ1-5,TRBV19,TGTGCCAGTAGTATTGTGGGACACCTTAGCAATCAGCCCCAGCATTTT,CASSIVGHLSNQPQHF
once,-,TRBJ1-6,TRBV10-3,TGTGCCATCAGTGAGTCCCTAGGGGGTGAACTCCACTTT,CAISESLGGELHF
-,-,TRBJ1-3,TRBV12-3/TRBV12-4,TGTGCCAGCATCCTCACGGGAAACACCATATATTTT,CASILTGNTIYF